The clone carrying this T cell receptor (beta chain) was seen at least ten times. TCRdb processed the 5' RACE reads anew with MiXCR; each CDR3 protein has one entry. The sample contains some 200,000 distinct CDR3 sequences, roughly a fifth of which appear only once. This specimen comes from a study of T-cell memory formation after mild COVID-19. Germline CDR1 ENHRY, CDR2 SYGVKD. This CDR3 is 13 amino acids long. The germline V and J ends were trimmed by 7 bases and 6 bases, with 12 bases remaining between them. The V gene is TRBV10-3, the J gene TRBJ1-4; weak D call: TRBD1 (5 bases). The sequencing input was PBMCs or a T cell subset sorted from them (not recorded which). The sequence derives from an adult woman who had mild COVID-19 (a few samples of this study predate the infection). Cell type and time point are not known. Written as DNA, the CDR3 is TGTGCCATCAACGAACCGGGGGATGAAAAACTGTTTTTT. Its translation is CAINEPGDEKLFF.